The 10 T cell receptor beta chains presented below share a single source sample, sequenced in a study of blood T cell repertoires in COVID-19. TCRdb's table, derived via immunoSEQ multiplex PCR, lists solely in-frame clones and lacks some. In the table there are under 130,000 clones, around 88% of which are singletons. Sequencing input: peripheral blood. The receptor source for this set is a human donor in a cohort sampled during active COVID-19.

V and J are TRBV5-1 and TRBJ1-1; D not resolved. Trimming removed 6 bases from V and 3 bases from J, with 12 bases in between. CDR3 length: 13 amino acids. Per germline, CDR1 SGHRS and CDR2 YFSETQ. The CDR3 DNA follows: TGCGCCAGCAAGCTGGGGAGGTACACTGAAGCTTTCTTT. It codes for CASKLGRYTEAFF.

The genes are TRBV30 and TRBJ1-3; D is unclear. This CDR3 spans 16 amino acids. Trimming removed 3 bases at V and 2 bases at J, with 17 bases between. From germline, CDR1 is GTSNPN and CDR2 SVGIG (reference sequence). The CDR3 is CAWRVRRGAAGNTIYF. The CDR3 nucleotides read TGTGCCTGGAGGGTGAGACGGGGAGCAGCTGGAAACACCATATATTTT.

This rearrangement joins TRBV5-1 to TRBJ2-1, with D maybe TRBD2 (6 bases). Germline CDR1 and CDR2: SGHRS and YFSETQ. The CDR3 is 14 amino acids. Trimming stripped 6 bases from V and 4 bases from J, with 14 bases between. CDR3 DNA sequence: TGCGCCAGCACCTTACTAGCTATGTACAATGAGCAGTTCTTC. This codes for CASTLLAMYNEQFF.

The rearrangement joins TRBV18 to TRBJ1-1; possible D gene TRBD1, 6 bases. CDR1 and CDR2 from the germline V gene are KGHSH and LQKENI. The germline V and J ends were trimmed by 0 bases and 6 bases, with 11 bases remaining between them. This CDR3 has 14 amino acids. CDR3 protein: CASSPPAGDAEAFF. Written as DNA, the CDR3 is TGTGCCAGCTCACCACCGGCAGGGGACGCTGAAGCTTTCTTT.

V usage is TRBV3-1 (or the pseudogene TRBV3-2) and J usage is TRBJ1-5; 7 bases match TRBD1. Germline values: CDR1 LGHDT, CDR2 YNNKEL (reference sequence). The CDR3 is made up of 14 amino acids. Trimming removed 0 bases from V and 9 bases from J; junction bases left unmatched: 5. The CDR3 loop is CASSQDRGGMPQHF. CDR3 coding DNA: TGTGCCAGCAGCCAAGATCGAGGGGGCATGCCCCAGCATTTT.

V and J are TRBV6-5 and TRBJ2-2; TRBD2 matches 7 bases. The CDR3 is 15 amino acids. V gave up 6 bases and J gave up 0 bases; unmatched junction bases: 4. Germline V gives CDR1 MNHEY, CDR2 SVGAGI. CDR3 coding DNA: TGTGCCAGCAGGGGTCTAGCGGCGAACACCGGGGAGCTGTTTTTT. Translated: CASRGLAANTGELFF.

This clone was observed a single time. This sequence joins TRBV4-2 and TRBJ2-2; TRBD2 aligns across 7 bases. The germline V gene has CDR1 LGHNA and CDR2 YNFKEQ. CDR3 size: 18 residues. The V gene end was trimmed by 1 base and the J gene end by 1 base; junction bases not matched to a gene: 9. CDR3 protein: CASSQVSRRGRNTGELFF. The CDR3 region has the DNA TGTGCCAGCAGCCAAGTTTCAAGGCGGGGGAGGAACACCGGGGAGCTGTTTTTT.

The chain employs TRBV6-1 and TRBJ1-4; D perhaps matches TRBD1 (6 bases). Trimming stripped 0 bases from V and 4 bases from J, with 18 bases between. Germline CDR1 reads MNHNS; CDR2 reads SASEGT. CDR3 length: 18 amino acids. In DNA form, the CDR3 reads TGTGCCAGCAGTGAAGCGTCCGTACAGGGAGGGGTTAATGAAAAACTGTTTTTT. Residues: CASSEASVQGGVNEKLFF.

This chain uses TRBV6-5 with TRBJ1-5, with 8 bases that match TRBD1. The CDR3 totals 15 residues. J gave up 0 bases and V 6 bases, and 4 bases lay outside the gene matches. CDR1 is MNHEY and CDR2 is SVGAGI in the germline V gene. CDR3 nucleotide sequence: TGTGCCAGCAGACGACAGGGGTATAGCAATCAGCCCCAGCATTTT. Translated: CASRRQGYSNQPQHF.

On this clone itself: The junction departs from germline at one end; a sequencing error may be responsible. The V call is TRBV5-6, the J call TRBJ2-2, with D perhaps TRBD2 (6 bases). The germline V gene encodes CDR1 SGHDT and CDR2 YYEEEE. This CDR3 is 11 amino acids long. The CDR3 is CASSLVREVFF. As DNA, the CDR3 is TGTGCCAGCAGCTTGGTGAGGGAGGTGTTTTTT.